This T cell receptor (beta chain) was identified in a study of cytomegalovirus exposure and HLA in healthy donors. Study conclusions and caveats: It was reportedly the case that the classifier diagnosed cytomegalovirus status with high specificity and sensitivity. A further, later analysis showed that HLA-associated TCR beta chains (compared with equally common others) were more clonally expanded.

As concerns this clone: Its antigen is unidentified.

This PCR relied on a set of 60 Vbeta primers and 13 Jbeta primers. Using immunoSEQ multiplex PCR, the repertoire was profiled, and TCRdb retains in-frame clones only, with some absent. Here the sample spans over 80,000 clones, 82% being singletons. This CDR3 contains 16 residues. V gave up 0 bases and J gave up 0 bases, with 9 bases separating them. In germline, CDR1 is LGHNA, CDR2 YNFKEQ. Each donor's status was that of a healthy bone marrow donor. This TCR derives from a man aged 50-59 years in good health and CMV-seronegative. This rearrangement joins TRBV4-2 to TRBJ2-1; weak D call: TRBD2 (6 bases). Sequencing was carried out using PBMCs. The DNA for the CDR3 is TGTGCCAGCAGCCAAGAGGGGACTTACTCCTACAATGAGCAGTTCTTC. Translating gives CASSQEGTYSYNEQFF.